Sequencing of this T cell receptor beta chain was carried out in a study of CD8+ T cells in alopecia areata. In the study overall: A regimen of oral tofacitinib, 5 to 10 mg twice daily, was given to treated patients. Study-wide points: Sequencing of scalp samples also includes resident alphabeta T cells from normal skin.

RNA, once extracted, was reverse transcribed into cDNA for use as the sequencing template. Measured with immunoSEQ multiplex PCR; TCRdb has only the in-frame clones, and not every one. Of 75,000 to 100,000 clones in the sample, 70% to 80% were seen once. As to this clone: Its antigen is unidentified.

V lost 4 bases to trimming and J lost 11 bases; unmatched junction nucleotides: 9. From germline, CDR1 is SGHVT and CDR2 SQSDAQ. The CDR3 covers 14 residues. This sample's treatment: oral pan-JAK inhibitor, 5-10 mg twice daily. PBMCs served as the source from which CD4+ and CD8+ T cells were sorted. The sequenced sample was CD8+ T cells sorted from blood, obtained at approximately week 45, from a patient treated with tofacitinib. V gene TRBV7-4 combines with J gene TRBJ2-1; 9 bases align to TRBD2. The receptor comes from a human donor with alopecia areata. CDR3 in DNA: TGTGCCAGCAGCTCGAGTAGCGGGGGCCGGAAGCAGTTCTTC. This sequence encodes CASSSSSGGRKQFF.